The rows below give T cell receptor beta chains drawn from one sample of a study of blood T cell repertoires in COVID-19. Libraries were prepared by immunoSEQ multiplex PCR; TCRdb keeps only in-frame clonotypes and omits some of them. The data show about 140,000 clones, approximately 90% seen once. Sequencing input: peripheral blood. Every receptor here comes from a woman older than 75 with acute or convalescent COVID-19. The CDR3 runs from the conserved cysteine through the conserved F or W. Size is stated for part of the rows, as once, few or many counts, or as a class when the clone is expanded.

cdr3_length	v_call	clone_size	cdr3_aa
14	TRBV19	.	CASSRQWGNYGYTF
16	TRBV3-1/TRBV3-2	.	CASSQATVGRGYGYTF
14	TRBV5-4	.	CASRTTGGPYGYTF
12	TRBV29-1	once	CSVGRDRFQQYF
15	TRBV6-6	.	CASSRLQGLNTEAFF
13	TRBV5-1	.	CASSPGGSYGYTF
14	TRBV9	.	CASSVTGGTYEQYF
17	TRBV9	.	CASSRYTGTSGTDTQYF
17	TRBV6-1	once	CASSARTGGETNYGYTF
19	TRBV7-9	once	CASSLVSTGGYGSGNTIYF
15	TRBV19	.	CASSSGPRGNTEAFF
17	TRBV5-1	.	CASSATSGGKTGGELFF
16	TRBV7-2	.	CASSLGGPAWNQPQHF
13	TRBV5-4	.	CASSRDRVDTIYF
13	TRBV10-1	.	CASRETGKGRAFF
14	TRBV19	.	CASSITSPGTEAFF
11	TRBV3-1/TRBV3-2	.	CASSLRETQYF
17	TRBV19	.	CASSIEKTGGSNQPQHF
12	TRBV12-3/TRBV12-4	.	CASRYTGLPFDF
14	TRBV5-1	.	CASSLGTVRETQYF
14	TRBV5-1	.	CASSTSGTGNEQFF
13	TRBV2	.	CASSSITLGGYTF
15	TRBV7-9	.	CASSQRREAGEKLFF
12	TRBV12-3/TRBV12-4	.	CASRTGDYGYTF
17	TRBV7-9	once	CASSLREGSSYNSPLHF
11	TRBV7-2	.	CASKGQTEAFF
13	TRBV7-3	.	CASSFGLGYEQYF
13	TRBV6-5	few	CASCLPGGAEAFF
14	TRBV6-5	.	CASRISGGINEQFF
15	TRBV5-1	.	CASSFDSWGWETQYF
15	TRBV3-1/TRBV3-2	.	CASSHSLTGYYEQYF
15	TRBV18	.	CASSPGAGGLNEQFF
14	TRBV6-5	.	CASSRTSGGYGYTF
15	TRBV19	.	CASSTRQKTNYGYTF
15	TRBV5-1	.	CASSLQGGRNYGYTF
14	TRBV6-5	.	CASSPWDRASPLHF